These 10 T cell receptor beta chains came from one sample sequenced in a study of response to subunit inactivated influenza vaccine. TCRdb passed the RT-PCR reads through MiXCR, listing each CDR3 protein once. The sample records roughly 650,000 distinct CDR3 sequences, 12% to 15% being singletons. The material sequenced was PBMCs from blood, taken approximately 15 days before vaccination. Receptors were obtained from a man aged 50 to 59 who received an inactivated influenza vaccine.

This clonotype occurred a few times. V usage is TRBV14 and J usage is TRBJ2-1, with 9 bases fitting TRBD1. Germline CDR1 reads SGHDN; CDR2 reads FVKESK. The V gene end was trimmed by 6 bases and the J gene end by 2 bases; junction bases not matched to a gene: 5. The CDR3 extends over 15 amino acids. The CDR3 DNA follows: TGTGCCAGCAGTTGGGACAGGGCAACCTACAATGAGCAGTTCTTC. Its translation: CASSWDRATYNEQFF. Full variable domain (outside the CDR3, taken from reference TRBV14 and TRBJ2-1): EAGVTQFPSHSVIEKGQTVTLRCDPISGHDNLYWYRRVMGKEIKFLLHFVKESKQDESGMPNNRFLAERTGGTYSTLKVQPAELEDSGVYFCASSWDRATYNEQFFGPGTRLTVL.

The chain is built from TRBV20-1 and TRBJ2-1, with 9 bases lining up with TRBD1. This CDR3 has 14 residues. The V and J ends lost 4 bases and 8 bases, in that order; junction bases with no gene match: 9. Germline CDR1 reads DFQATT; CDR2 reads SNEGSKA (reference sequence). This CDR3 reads CSAKKIQGADEQFF. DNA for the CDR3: TGCAGTGCTAAGAAGATACAGGGGGCGGATGAGCAGTTCTTC.

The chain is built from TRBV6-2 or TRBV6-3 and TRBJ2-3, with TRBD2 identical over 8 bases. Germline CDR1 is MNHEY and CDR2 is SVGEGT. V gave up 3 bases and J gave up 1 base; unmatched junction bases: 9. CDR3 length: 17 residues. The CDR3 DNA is TGTGCCAGCAGTTATTCAACGGGGGGGGCCCGCACAGATACGCAGTATTTT. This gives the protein CASSYSTGGARTDTQYF.

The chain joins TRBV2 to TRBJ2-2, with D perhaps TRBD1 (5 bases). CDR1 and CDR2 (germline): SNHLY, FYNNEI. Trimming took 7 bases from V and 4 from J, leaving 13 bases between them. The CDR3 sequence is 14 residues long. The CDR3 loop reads CASNTLGLTGELFF. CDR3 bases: TGTGCCAGCAACACCCTGGGGCTCACCGGGGAGCTGTTTTTT.

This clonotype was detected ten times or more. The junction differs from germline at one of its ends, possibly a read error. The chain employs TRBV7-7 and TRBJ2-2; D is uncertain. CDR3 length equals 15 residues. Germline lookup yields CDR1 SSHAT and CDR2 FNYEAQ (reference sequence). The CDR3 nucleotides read TGTGCTAGCAGCTCAACCCCCGGGCTGATCGGGGAGCTGTTTTTT. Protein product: CASSSTPGLIGELFF.

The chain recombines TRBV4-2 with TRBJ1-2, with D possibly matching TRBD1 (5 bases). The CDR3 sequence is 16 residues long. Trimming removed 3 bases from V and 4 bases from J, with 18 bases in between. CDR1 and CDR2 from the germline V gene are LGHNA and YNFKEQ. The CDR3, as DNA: TGTGCCAGCAGCCAGTCCAGGACAATAACCAGCTATGGCTACACCTTC. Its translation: CASSQSRTITSYGYTF.

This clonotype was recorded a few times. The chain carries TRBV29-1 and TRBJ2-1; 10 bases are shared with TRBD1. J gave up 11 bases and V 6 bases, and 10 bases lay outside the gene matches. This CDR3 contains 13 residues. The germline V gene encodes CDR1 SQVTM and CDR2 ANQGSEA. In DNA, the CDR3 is TGCAGCGTGGTCCGCGACAGGGGGCGCAAGCAGTTCTTC. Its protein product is CSVVRDRGRKQFF.

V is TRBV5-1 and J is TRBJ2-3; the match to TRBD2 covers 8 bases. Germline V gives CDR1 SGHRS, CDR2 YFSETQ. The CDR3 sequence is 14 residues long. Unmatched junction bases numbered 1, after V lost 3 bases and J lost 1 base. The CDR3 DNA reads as TGCGCCAGCAGCTCGACTAGCGGCACAGATACGCAGTATTTT. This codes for CASSSTSGTDTQYF.

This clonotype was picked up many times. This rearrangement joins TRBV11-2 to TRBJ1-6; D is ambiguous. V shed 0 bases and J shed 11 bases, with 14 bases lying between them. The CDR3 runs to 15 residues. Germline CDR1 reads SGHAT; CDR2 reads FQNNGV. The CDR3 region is CASSLEQTAVTPLHF. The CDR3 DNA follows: TGTGCCAGCAGCTTAGAACAAACAGCGGTAACACCCCTCCACTTT.

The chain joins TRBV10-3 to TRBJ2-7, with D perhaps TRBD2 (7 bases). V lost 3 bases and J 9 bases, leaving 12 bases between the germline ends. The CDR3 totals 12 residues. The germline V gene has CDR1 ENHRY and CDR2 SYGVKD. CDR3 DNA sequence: TGTGCCATCAGTGATGGGGGGGCCGGGCAGTACTTC. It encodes CAISDGGAGQYF.